The next 32 T cell receptor beta chains were all read from a single sample in a study of cytomegalovirus exposure and HLA in healthy donors. Primers for the PCR totalled 60 Vbeta and 13 Jbeta. The data were produced by immunoSEQ multiplex PCR, yet TCRdb's version contains in-frame clones alone and is incomplete. The table shows about 120,000 clones, with 70% to 85% occurring only once. Sample: PBMCs. All receptors come from a man in his forties in good health and CMV-seropositive.

The chain joins TRBV9 to TRBJ2-7; a possible D gene is TRBD1 (5 bases). The CDR3 sequence is 14 residues long. Germline V gene sequence: CDR1 SGDLS, CDR2 YYNGEE. The ends were cut back, 4 bases at V and 2 bases at J, with 13 bases in the middle. CDR3 region: CASSLDSATYEQYF. Here the CDR3 DNA reads TGTGCCAGCAGCCTAGACAGTGCAACCTACGAGCAGTACTTC.

The sample holds a few counts of this clone. The V gene is TRBV12-5, the J gene TRBJ1-1, with TRBD1 as a possible D gene (6 bases). V lost 4 bases, J lost 0 bases, and 21 bases lay in between. The CDR3 totals 18 residues. Germline CDR1 reads LGHNT; CDR2 reads FRNRAP. The CDR3 sequence is CASGSHLAPDSLNTEAFF. CDR3 nucleotide sequence: TGTGCTAGTGGTTCGCATCTAGCCCCGGACAGTTTGAACACTGAAGCTTTCTTT.

This sequence joins TRBV6-6 and TRBJ1-4; tentative D call: TRBD1 (5 bases). With 4 bases removed from V and 7 bases from J, the gap between germline ends came to 13 bases. Looked up from germline, CDR1 is MNHNY and CDR2 is SVGAGI (reference sequence). The CDR3 runs to 14 residues. CDR3 loop: CASSWAGKGEKLFF. The CDR3 DNA reads as TGTGCCAGCAGTTGGGCAGGGAAGGGTGAAAAACTGTTTTTT.

The chain uses TRBV4-2 and TRBJ2-2, with TRBD2 matching over 7 bases. CDR3 length equals 15 residues. Germline CDR1 reads LGHNA; CDR2 reads YNFKEQ. V shed 1 base, J shed 1 base, and the junction held 0 bases outside the gene matches. In DNA form, the CDR3 reads TGTGCCAGCAGCCAAGCGGGGGGGAACACCGGGGAGCTGTTTTTT. It translates to CASSQAGGNTGELFF.

The rearrangement uses TRBV27 and TRBJ1-4; TRBD1 matches 7 bases. CDR1 MNHEY and CDR2 SMNVEV come from the germline V gene (reference sequence). The CDR3 extends over 15 amino acids. J gave up 6 bases and V 1 base, and 5 bases lay outside the gene matches. CDR3: CASSLFPGGDEKLFF. CDR3 nucleotides: TGTGCCAGCAGTTTATTCCCAGGGGGAGATGAAAAACTGTTTTTT.

The V gene is TRBV7-3, the J gene TRBJ2-1; the match to TRBD1 covers 7 bases. The V gene's germline CDR1 is SGHTA and CDR2 FQGTGA. The V gene end was trimmed by 4 bases and the J gene end by 1 base; junction bases not matched to a gene: 4. The length of the CDR3 is 15 residues. The CDR3 region has the DNA TGTGCCAGCAGCTCGCAGGGGGTTTCCTACAATGAGCAGTTCTTC. Amino acids: CASSSQGVSYNEQFF.

CDR3 amino acids: CASRGTGGTYGYTF. The CDR3 coding sequence is TGTGCCAGCAGGGGGACAGGGGGGACGTATGGCTACACCTTC. The chain uses TRBV28 and TRBJ1-2, with TRBD1 identical over 11 bases. Germline V gene lookup returns CDR1 MDHEN and CDR2 SYDVKM. The CDR3 totals 14 residues. With V trimmed by 6 bases and J by 5 bases, 5 bases remained unmatched.

This chain joins TRBV4-1 and TRBJ2-3; 7 bases match TRBD2. The germline V gene has CDR1 MGHRA and CDR2 YSYEKL. Trimming at V came to 2 bases and at J to 2 bases, leaving 7 bases not matched to a gene. The length of the CDR3 is 16 residues. CDR3 in amino acids: CASSQPPRGVTDTQYF. The CDR3 nucleotides are TGCGCCAGCAGCCAACCTCCCCGGGGGGTCACAGATACGCAGTATTTT.

This clone was observed a few times. The chain links TRBV9 to TRBJ1-4; D call uncertain. V dropped 3 bases and J dropped 2 bases, with 17 bases sitting between them. Germline V lookup: CDR1 SGDLS, CDR2 YYNGEE. This CDR3 contains 17 residues. The CDR3 spells CASSDLPGEATNEKLFF. The CDR3 nucleotides read TGTGCCAGCAGCGACCTCCCGGGAGAGGCGACTAATGAAAAACTGTTTTTT.

DNA for the CDR3: TGTGCCATCAGGTCGGCTAGCGGCGATGAGCAGTTCTTC. Amino acids: CAIRSASGDEQFF. The chain has TRBV10-3 and TRBJ2-1; 7 nucleotides match TRBD2. Germline CDR1 is ENHRY and CDR2 is SYGVKD. Trimming removed 6 bases from V and 8 bases from J; junction bases left unmatched: 7. The CDR3 has 13 residues.

This CDR3 reads CASSPAAGPYNEQFF. The DNA of the CDR3 is TGTGCCAGCTCACCGGCGGCGGGCCCCTACAATGAGCAGTTCTTC. The chain carries TRBV18 and TRBJ2-1; D possibly corresponds to TRBD2 (5 bases). V gave up 3 bases and J gave up 2 bases, with 11 bases separating them. Germline CDR1 KGHSH, CDR2 LQKENI. CDR3 length: 15 residues. The whole variable domain, filled in from reference TRBV18 and TRBJ2-1, reads NAGVMQNPRHLVRRRGQEARLRCSPMKGHSHVYWYRQLPEEGLKFMVYLQKENIIDESGMPKERFSAEFPKEGPSILRIQQVVRGDSAAYFCASSPAAGPYNEQFFGPGTRLTVL.

The rearrangement links TRBV15 to TRBJ1-5; a possible D gene is TRBD1 (5 bases). V was pared by 0 bases and J by 4 bases, with 19 bases between. This CDR3 comprises 18 residues. Per germline, CDR1 LNHNV and CDR2 YYDKDF (reference sequence). DNA for the CDR3: TGTGCCACCAGCAGAGATCAGTTCGGGGGATGGGGGAATCAGCCCCAGCATTTT. Its translation: CATSRDQFGGWGNQPQHF.

This clone came up once. The V call is TRBV28, the J call TRBJ2-5, with a possible D match to TRBD2 (6 bases). This CDR3 comprises 14 residues. From germline, CDR1 is MDHEN and CDR2 SYDVKM. V was shortened by 10 bases and J by 3 bases, with 18 bases between the two germline ends. This chain's CDR3 is CATDGGSRKETQYF. The CDR3 DNA is TGTGCCACCGATGGGGGGAGCCGGAAAGAGACCCAGTACTTC.

This chain joins TRBV19 and TRBJ2-2; no definite D call. In germline, CDR1 is LNHDA, CDR2 SQIVND (reference sequence). CDR3 length equals 14 residues. V lost 6 bases to trimming and J lost 0 bases, with 8 bases between them. The CDR3 protein is CASRLFSNTGELFF. The CDR3 nucleotides are TGTGCCAGTAGGCTATTTTCGAACACCGGGGAGCTGTTTTTT.

V and J are TRBV25-1 and TRBJ2-1, with 10 nucleotides matching TRBD1. This CDR3 is built from 18 residues. Unmatched junction bases numbered 15, after V lost 2 bases and J lost 8 bases. Germline CDR1 and CDR2: MGHDK and SYGVNS. In nucleotides, the CDR3 is TGTGCCAGCAGTGAAACCCCACTGGACAGGGGGGCCAACGATGAGCAGTTCTTC. This translates into CASSETPLDRGANDEQFF.

The rearrangement links TRBV14 to TRBJ1-1, with TRBD1 matching over 8 bases. V trimming: 6 bases; J trimming: 0 bases; junction bases outside the gene matches: 6. The CDR3 totals 15 residues. Germline CDR1 and CDR2: SGHDN and FVKESK. Here the CDR3 reads CASREGQGMNTEAFF. CDR3 bases: TGTGCCAGCAGGGAAGGACAGGGAATGAACACTGAAGCTTTCTTT. Combining the CDR3 with reference TRBV14 and TRBJ1-1 gives the whole variable domain EAGVTQFPSHSVIEKGQTVTLRCDPISGHDNLYWYRRVMGKEIKFLLHFVKESKQDESGMPNNRFLAERTGGTYSTLKVQPAELEDSGVYFCASREGQGMNTEAFFGQGTRLTVV.

This clone has only a few counts. The chain is built from TRBV5-4 and TRBJ2-7; a weak D match, TRBD2 (5 bases). V shed 0 bases and J shed 3 bases, with 10 bases lying between them. The CDR3 consists of 14 residues. From germline, CDR1 is SGHNT and CDR2 YYREEE (reference sequence). The CDR3 bases are TGTGCCAGCAGCTTGGGAGCGGCCAACTACGAGCAGTACTTC. Encoded protein: CASSLGAANYEQYF.

The gene calls are TRBV4-1 and TRBJ1-1; maybe TRBD1 (6 bases). Germline values: CDR1 MGHRA, CDR2 YSYEKL. This CDR3 contains 15 residues. Trimming left V 3 bases short and J 7 bases short, with 18 bases between. The CDR3 nucleotides are TGCGCCAGCAGCCAGGCAGGACAGACTCAGGGTGAAGCTTTCTTT. Protein: CASSQAGQTQGEAFF.

This chain connects TRBV18 to TRBJ2-5; D is unclear. V dropped 0 bases and J dropped 1 base, with 9 bases sitting between them. CDR3 length equals 15 residues. Germline lookup yields CDR1 KGHSH and CDR2 LQKENI. The CDR3 DNA reads as TGTGCCAGCTCACCACCGGTAGCAATCCAAGAGACCCAGTACTTC. The encoded protein is CASSPPVAIQETQYF.

In this sample, this clone turned up once. This chain links TRBV7-2 with TRBJ2-5; TRBD2 matches 8 bases. The CDR3 sequence is 13 residues long. Germline V CDR1 and CDR2: SGHTA, FQGNSA. Trimming removed 5 bases from V and 5 bases from J; junction bases left unmatched: 4. This CDR3 is CASSRSGGETQYF. Written as DNA, the CDR3 is TGTGCCAGCAGCCGCAGCGGGGGTGAGACCCAGTACTTC. Using reference TRBV7-2 and TRBJ2-5 for the parts outside the CDR3, the full variable domain is GAGVSQSPSNKVTEKGKDVELRCDPISGHTALYWYRQSLGQGLEFLIYFQGNSAPDKSGLPSDRFSAERTGGSVSTLTIQRTQQEDSAVYLCASSRSGGETQYFGPGTRLLVL.

The CDR3 DNA reads TGTGCCAGTAGTATGTTGTTCTTGGGGCAGCCCCTAACAAACAATCAGCCCCAGCATTTT. Amino acid sequence: CASSMLFLGQPLTNNQPQHF. The chain employs TRBV19 and TRBJ1-5; TRBD1 might be the D (5 bases). Germline loops: CDR1 LNHDA, CDR2 SQIVND (reference sequence). Trimming removed 3 bases at V and 3 bases at J, with 27 bases between. CDR3 length: 20 amino acids.

The chain links TRBV6-6 to TRBJ2-5; 8 bases line up with TRBD2. This CDR3 region has 15 residues. Germline loops: CDR1 MNHNY, CDR2 SVGAGI (reference sequence). With V trimmed by 8 bases and J by 5 bases, 13 bases remained unmatched. In DNA, the CDR3 is TGTGCCAGCCGCGATTCGGGGGGGCCTCGGGAGACCCAGTACTTC. Translating it yields CASRDSGGPRETQYF.

The V call is TRBV30, the J call TRBJ2-3; 15 bases line up with TRBD2. Germline V CDR1 and CDR2: GTSNPN, SVGIG (reference sequence). V lost 3 bases and J lost 1; bases outside the gene matches: 5. The CDR3 runs to 17 residues. CDR3 protein: CAWRAGLAGGGTDTQYF. The CDR3 DNA sequence: TGTGCCTGGAGGGCCGGACTAGCGGGGGGGGGCACAGATACGCAGTATTTT.

The chain combines TRBV19 with TRBJ1-5; TRBD1 agrees at 7 bases. The trim removed 4 bases at V and 6 bases at J, leaving 6 bases unmatched. This CDR3 contains 14 residues. Germline CDR1 reads LNHDA; CDR2 reads SQIVND (reference sequence). The CDR3 here is CASSTDRAGQPQHF. Here the CDR3 DNA reads TGTGCCAGTAGTACTGACAGGGCAGGTCAGCCCCAGCATTTT.

This clone showed up just a few times. The chain has TRBV15 and TRBJ2-1, with TRBD2 identical over 7 bases. This CDR3 has 13 amino acids. Germline V gene lookup returns CDR1 LNHNV and CDR2 YYDKDF (reference sequence). With V trimmed by 0 bases and J by 8 bases, 1 base remained unmatched. The CDR3 loop is CATSRDAGDEQFF. CDR3 nucleotide sequence: TGTGCCACCAGCAGAGATGCGGGGGATGAGCAGTTCTTC.

This clone has just a few counts. The rearrangement links TRBV11-2 to TRBJ2-5; TRBD1 agrees at 10 bases. After removal of 5 bases from V and 5 bases from J, the junction contained 5 bases not matched to a gene. Germline assignment: CDR1 SGHAT and CDR2 FQNNGV. The CDR3 has 14 amino acids. The CDR3 loop is CASSRQGADETQYF. CDR3 sequence (DNA): TGTGCCAGCAGCCGACAGGGGGCGGATGAGACCCAGTACTTC. Full variable domain (missing parts from reference TRBV11-2 and TRBJ2-5): EAGVAQSPRYKIIEKRQSVAFWCNPISGHATLYWYQQILGQGPKLLIQFQNNGVVDDSQLPKDRFSAERLKGVDSTLKIQPAKLEDSAVYLCASSRQGADETQYFGPGTRLLVL.

The V call is TRBV5-1, the J call TRBJ2-6; D is unresolved. The CDR3 has 16 residues. V lost 0 bases and J lost 0, with 7 bases in between. Germline V lookup: CDR1 SGHRS, CDR2 YFSETQ. The CDR3 sequence: CASSLGLLSGANVLTF. The CDR3, as DNA: TGCGCCAGCAGCTTGGGGCTGCTCTCTGGGGCCAACGTCCTGACTTTC.

The V and J genes are TRBV6-1 and TRBJ2-2; D is possibly TRBD2 (6 bases). With 5 bases removed from V and 0 bases from J, the gap between germline ends came to 10 bases. CDR3 length: 15 residues. The germline V gene encodes CDR1 MNHNS and CDR2 SASEGT. CDR3 region: CASSSGATNTGELFF. CDR3 DNA: TGTGCCAGCAGTTCGGGAGCTACGAACACCGGGGAGCTGTTTTTT.

The genes are TRBV27 and TRBJ1-1; D may be TRBD1 (6 bases). V was pared by 6 bases and J by 0 bases, with 14 bases between. This CDR3 comprises 15 residues. The germline CDR1 and CDR2 sequences are MNHEY and SMNVEV (reference sequence). CDR3 sequence reads: CASRRHRAMNTEAFF. CDR3 in DNA: TGTGCCAGCAGGCGTCACAGGGCCATGAACACTGAAGCTTTCTTT.

V and J are TRBV6-4 and TRBJ2-1, with 7 nucleotides matching TRBD2. Germline lookup yields CDR1 MRHNA and CDR2 SNTAGT. The CDR3 contains 13 residues. The V and J ends lost 3 bases and 4 bases, in that order; junction bases with no gene match: 0. In nucleotides, the CDR3 is TGTGCCAGCAGTGAGGGGGGGTACAATGAGCAGTTCTTC. Translated, it gives CASSEGGYNEQFF.

The chain couples TRBV7-2 to TRBJ2-2; D gene ambiguous. With 5 bases removed from V and 7 bases from J, the gap between germline ends came to 14 bases. The CDR3 runs 14 residues. Per the germline V gene, CDR1 is SGHTA and CDR2 is FQGNSA. The CDR3 protein is CASSPFVASGELFF. Written as DNA, the CDR3 is TGTGCCAGCAGCCCCTTTGTAGCCAGCGGGGAGCTGTTTTTT.

The chain links TRBV5-8 to TRBJ2-7; 9 nucleotides align to TRBD1. The CDR3 contains 16 residues. The V gene end was trimmed by 4 bases and the J gene end by 3 bases; junction bases not matched to a gene: 11. Germline loops: CDR1 SGHTS, CDR2 YDEGEE. The CDR3 sequence is CASSPLPRTGDYEQYF. The DNA for the CDR3 is TGTGCCAGCAGCCCCCTACCCCGGACAGGGGACTACGAGCAGTACTTC. The whole variable domain, filled in from reference TRBV5-8 and TRBJ2-7, reads EAGVTQSPTHLIKTRGQQATLRCSPISGHTSVYWYQQALGLGLQFLLWYDEGEERNRGNFPPRFSGRQFPNYSSELNVNALELEDSALYLCASSPLPRTGDYEQYFGPGTRLTVT.